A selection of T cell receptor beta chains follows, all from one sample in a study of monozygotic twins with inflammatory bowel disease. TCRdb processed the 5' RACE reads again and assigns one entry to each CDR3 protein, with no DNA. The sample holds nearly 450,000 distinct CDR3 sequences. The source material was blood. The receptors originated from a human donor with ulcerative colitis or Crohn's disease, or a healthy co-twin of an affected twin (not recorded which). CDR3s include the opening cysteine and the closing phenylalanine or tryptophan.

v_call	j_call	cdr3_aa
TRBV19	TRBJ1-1	CASSIGRGGLNTEAFF
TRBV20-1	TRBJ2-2	CSAGGRTAGELFF
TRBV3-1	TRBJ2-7	CASSQGFAPYEQYF
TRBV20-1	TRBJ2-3	CSAPNRATDTQYF
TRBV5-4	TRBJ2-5	CASSPEAEPQETQYF
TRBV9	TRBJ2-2	CASSGLAGSNTGELFF
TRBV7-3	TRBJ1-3	CASSLEGTAGNTIYF
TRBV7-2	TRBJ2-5	CASSLRDFQETQYF
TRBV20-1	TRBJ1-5	CSAGISEAQPQHF
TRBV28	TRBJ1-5	CASSPRTGWQPQHF
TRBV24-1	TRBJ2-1	CATKGGQYNEQFF
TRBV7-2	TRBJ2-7	CASSLHGHSYEQYF
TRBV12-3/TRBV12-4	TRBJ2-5	CASSLEELDRAQYF
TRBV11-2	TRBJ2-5	CASSFGVPQYF
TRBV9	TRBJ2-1	CASSAETSGRVEQFF
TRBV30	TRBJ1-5	CAWRASGTSSNQPQHF
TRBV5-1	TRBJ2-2	CASSIQGITGELFF
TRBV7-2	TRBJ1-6	CASSSLDSARSPLHF